Below are 9 T cell receptor beta chains sequenced from a single sample in a study of blood T cell repertoires in COVID-19. TCRdb's copy holds only in-frame clones and misses some; the assay was immunoSEQ multiplex PCR. The sample includes some 70,000 clones, roughly 84% of them seen just once. The source material was peripheral blood. Receptors were obtained from a woman in her forties or fifties with acute or convalescent COVID-19.

This chain connects TRBV5-4 to TRBJ1-2; 9 bases line up with TRBD1. Germline trimming cut 4 bases from V and 5 bases from J; bases unmatched to any gene: 12. Germline lookup yields CDR1 SGHNT and CDR2 YYREEE (reference sequence). The length of the CDR3 is 16 residues. This CDR3 is CASSIGTGKSIYGYTF. The CDR3, as DNA: TGTGCCAGCAGCATTGGGACAGGGAAATCGATATATGGCTACACCTTC.

The CDR3 sequence is CASSSVKTGNGELFF. CDR3 in DNA: TGTGCCAGCAGCTCGGTTAAAACAGGGAACGGGGAGCTGTTTTTT. V is TRBV5-4 and J is TRBJ2-2; tentative D call: TRBD1 (6 bases). CDR1 and CDR2 from the germline V gene are SGHNT and YYREEE (reference sequence). This CDR3 has 15 amino acids. V gave up 3 bases and J gave up 7 bases, with 16 bases separating them.

This chain joins TRBV5-4 and TRBJ2-5; 7 positions match TRBD1. Germline-derived CDR1 and CDR2 are SGHNT and YYREEE (reference sequence). The CDR3 runs to 13 residues. V shed 4 bases, J shed 13 bases, and the junction held 13 bases outside the gene matches. CDR3 region: CASSTDRLGTPYF. In DNA, the CDR3 is TGTGCCAGCAGCACGGACAGGTTAGGCACGCCGTACTTC.

This clone came up a few times. V is TRBV14 and J is TRBJ1-1; 7 bases are a match to TRBD1. Trimming at V came to 4 bases and at J to 1 base, leaving 12 bases not matched to a gene. The CDR3 is 17 amino acids. CDR1 SGHDN and CDR2 FVKESK come from the germline V gene. The CDR3 here is CASSPYRGVVGNTEAFF. In DNA form, the CDR3 reads TGTGCCAGCAGCCCGTACAGGGGTGTAGTGGGGAACACTGAAGCTTTCTTT.

The chain carries TRBV24-1 and TRBJ2-3; D gene unclear. Looked up from germline, CDR1 is KGHDR and CDR2 is SFDVKD. Trimming removed 4 bases at V and 0 bases at J, with 7 bases between. The CDR3 covers 14 residues. The CDR3 spells CATSDRSSTDTQYF. The CDR3 coding sequence is TGTGCCACCAGTGACCGTTCTAGCACAGATACGCAGTATTTT.

The V gene is TRBV4-1, the J gene TRBJ2-2; TRBD2 matches 7 bases. The V segment lost 8 bases and the J segment 3 bases; nucleotides outside the gene matches: 6. In germline, CDR1 is MGHRA, CDR2 YSYEKL. The CDR3 covers 14 residues. CDR3 DNA: TGCGCCAGCCGCCCTCTAGCGGACACCGGGGAGCTGTTTTTT. This encodes CASRPLADTGELFF.

The chain is built from TRBV5-1 and TRBJ2-7; 7 nucleotides match TRBD1. Germline trimming cut 3 bases from V and 0 bases from J; bases unmatched to any gene: 6. There are 15 residues in the CDR3. Germline CDR1 SGHRS, CDR2 YFSETQ. For the CDR3, the DNA is TGCGCCAGCAGCTCGGGACAGTGGGACTCCTACGAGCAGTACTTC. It codes for CASSSGQWDSYEQYF.

This clone was seen more than once but under ten times. This chain connects TRBV27 to TRBJ2-1; the match to TRBD2 covers 7 bases. The CDR3 contains 17 residues. Germline CDR1 is MNHEY and CDR2 is SMNVEV (reference sequence). Unmatched junction bases numbered 13, after V lost 6 bases and J lost 2 bases. CDR3 sequence (DNA): TGTGCCAGCAGCCCCGATGTTGGAGGGAGGGCCTACAATGAGCAGTTCTTC. Protein sequence: CASSPDVGGRAYNEQFF.

The rearrangement links TRBV6-5 to TRBJ1-2, with TRBD1 as a possible D gene (6 bases). Trimming left V 0 bases short and J 4 bases short, with 15 bases between. CDR1 is MNHEY and CDR2 is SVGAGI in the germline V gene. The CDR3 runs 16 residues. CDR3: CASSYSGQGKGYGYTF. In DNA form, the CDR3 reads TGTGCCAGCAGTTACTCCGGGCAGGGGAAAGGCTATGGCTACACCTTC.